This entry lists 16 T cell receptor beta chains sequenced from one sample in a study of blood T cell repertoires in COVID-19 (dated by TCRdb to between 2020 and 2021). The receptor library was made with the immunoSEQ multiplex PCR assay. TCRdb mirrors the immuneACCESS table, restricted to in-frame sequences. Some clones are absent from its copies; in checked studies, under half trace to an unresolved V gene, and the reason for the others is unknown. The sample contains about 310,000 clones, about 91% of them found a single time. The ten top clones hold 8% to 9% of the sample. Sequencing was performed on PBMCs or T cells enriched from blood (not recorded which). These receptors were taken from a woman aged 18-29 years who had recovered from COVID-19.

This rearrangement joins TRBV6-2 or TRBV6-3 to TRBJ2-7, with D perhaps TRBD1 (5 bases). Germline CDR1 is MNHEY and CDR2 is SVGEGT. V lost 2 bases, J lost 3 bases, and 8 bases lay in between. This CDR3 has 13 amino acids. CDR3 coding DNA: TGTGCCAGCAGTTACGTCCAGGGCTACGAGCAGTACTTC. The encoded protein is CASSYVQGYEQYF.

This chain joins TRBV5-3 and TRBJ2-1, with 9 bases matching TRBD1. TRBV5-3 is recorded as an ORF, its role being uncertain. This CDR3 has 17 amino acids. Trimming cost V 3 bases and J 10 bases; bases outside gene matches: 17. The CDR3 region has the DNA TGTGCCAGAAGCTGGGGAAGATCACAGGGGGCGCGTGGCGAGCAGTTCTTC. It is translated as CARSWGRSQGARGEQFF.

The chain carries TRBV27 and TRBJ1-5, with D maybe TRBD1 (5 bases). The CDR3 sequence is 16 residues long. Per germline, CDR1 MNHEY and CDR2 SMNVEV (reference sequence). Trimming shortened V by 2 bases and J by 4 bases, and 15 bases separated the two germline ends. CDR3 protein: CASSLRGGTGNQPQHF. The DNA for the CDR3 is TGTGCCAGCAGTTTACGTGGGGGGACTGGTAATCAGCCCCAGCATTTT.

V is TRBV6-1 and J is TRBJ1-2; D unresolved. Trimming took off 3 bases at V and 4 bases at J, with 12 bases between the two ends. CDR1 and CDR2 (germline): MNHNS, SASEGT. The CDR3 totals 14 residues. The CDR3 loop is CASSDRQALYGYTF. DNA of the CDR3: TGTGCCAGCAGTGATAGGCAGGCCCTCTATGGCTACACCTTC.

The CDR3 DNA follows: TGTGCCAGCAGTTATTCCAGCGGGAGGGCCATACGCTACGAGCAGTACTTC. It codes for CASSYSSGRAIRYEQYF. V is TRBV6-2 or TRBV6-3 and J is TRBJ2-7, with 10 nucleotides matching TRBD2. Germline CDR1 is MNHEY and CDR2 is SVGEGT. V gave up 3 bases and J gave up 3 bases; unmatched junction bases: 11. The CDR3 contains 17 residues.

The V call is TRBV12-3 or TRBV12-4, the J call TRBJ2-7, with unresolved D. The CDR3 covers 12 residues. V gave up 3 bases and J gave up 2 bases, with 5 bases separating them. This CDR3 is CASSLAAYEQYF. The CDR3 DNA sequence: TGTGCCAGCAGTTTGGCGGCCTACGAGCAGTACTTC.

This clone was seen a few times. This chain joins TRBV10-3 and TRBJ1-1, with 10 bases lining up with TRBD1. The CDR3 covers 14 residues. Germline V gene data show CDR1 as ENHRY and CDR2 as SYGVKD. After removal of 6 bases from V and 4 bases from J, the junction contained 5 bases not matched to a gene. The CDR3 DNA reads TGTGCCATCAGCCCGGACAGGGGGATCACTGAAGCTTTCTTT. It translates to CAISPDRGITEAFF.

The CDR3 spells CASSARASMNTEAFF. The CDR3 DNA is TGTGCCAGCAGCGCGCGGGCCAGTATGAACACTGAAGCTTTCTTT. This chain uses TRBV9 with TRBJ1-1; D remains unclear. Trimming cost V 3 bases and J 0 bases, with 12 bases left between them. The CDR3 is 15 residues long. CDR1 SGDLS and CDR2 YYNGEE come from the germline V gene.

The V call is TRBV18, the J call TRBJ2-2; TRBD1 agrees at 7 bases. The CDR3 runs 15 residues. V was clipped by 6 bases and J by 4 bases; unmatched bases: 8. Looked up from germline, CDR1 is KGHSH and CDR2 is LQKENI. CDR3 DNA sequence: TGTGCCAGCTCCGCCGGGACAGAGTTCACCGGGGAGCTGTTTTTT. The encoded protein is CASSAGTEFTGELFF.

Only a few counts were recorded for this clone. V gene TRBV27 combines with J gene TRBJ1-5; D gene uncertain. Germline CDR1 is MNHEY and CDR2 is SMNVEV (reference sequence). The CDR3 totals 13 residues. The ends were cut back, 4 bases at V and 0 bases at J, with 4 bases in the middle. The CDR3: CASSSISNQPQHF. The CDR3 nucleotides are TGTGCCAGCAGTTCCATTAGCAATCAGCCCCAGCATTTT.

The CDR3 sequence: CASSLTGTGNYEQYF. CDR3 bases: TGTGCCAGCAGCTTAACGGGGACAGGGAATTACGAGCAGTACTTC. The rearrangement links TRBV7-3 to TRBJ2-7; 9 bases line up with TRBD1. This CDR3 is 15 amino acids long. Germline CDR1 SGHTA, CDR2 FQGTGA. V was pared by 0 bases and J by 4 bases, with 4 bases of the junction left unmatched.

V gene TRBV19 combines with J gene TRBJ1-6; possible D gene TRBD1, 5 bases. Trimming removed 7 bases from V and 8 bases from J, with 15 bases in between. Germline V gives CDR1 LNHDA, CDR2 SQIVND (reference sequence). This CDR3 is built from 14 residues. The CDR3, as DNA: TGTGCCAGTACCGCAAGCCAGGGCCATTCACCCCTCCACTTT. This codes for CASTASQGHSPLHF. The entire variable domain, with the rest obtained from reference TRBV19 and TRBJ1-6, is as follows: DGGITQSPKYLFRKEGQNVTLSCEQNLNHDAMYWYRQDPGQGLRLIYYSQIVNDFQKGDIAEGYSVSREKKESFPLTVTSAQKNPTAFYLCASTASQGHSPLHFGNGTRLTVT.

J is TRBJ1-2 and V is TRBV7-9, with TRBD1 matching over 7 bases. Losses at the gene ends were 6 bases for V and 8 bases for J; bases not matched to a gene: 12. The germline CDR1 and CDR2 sequences are SEHNR and FQNEAQ (reference sequence). This CDR3 spans 14 amino acids. The CDR3 nucleotides read TGTGCCAGCAGTCTTTTGGATAGGGGGCTCGGCTACACCTTC. Encoded protein: CASSLLDRGLGYTF.

This chain joins TRBV6-5 and TRBJ1-6; 9 positions agree with TRBD1. The CDR3 length is 14 residues. J lost 10 bases, V lost 6 bases, and 7 bases had no gene match. Germline lookup yields CDR1 MNHEY and CDR2 SVGAGI. The CDR3 reads CASRPGQGRSPLHF. The CDR3 bases are TGTGCCAGCAGGCCCGGACAGGGGCGGTCACCCCTCCACTTT.

The V gene is TRBV13, the J gene TRBJ2-7; no clear D gene. CDR1 and CDR2 (germline): PRHDT, FYEKMQ (reference sequence). The CDR3 spans 13 residues. V was shortened by 5 bases and J by 5 bases, with 13 bases between the two germline ends. DNA of the CDR3: TGTGCCAGCAGCCCAGTTTTGGGCCACGAGCAGTACTTC. It specifies CASSPVLGHEQYF.

This chain links TRBV19 with TRBJ2-7; 7 nucleotides agree with TRBD1. The CDR3 runs to 12 residues. The germline gives CDR1 LNHDA, CDR2 SQIVND (reference sequence). V lost 3 bases and J lost 9; bases outside the gene matches: 5. As DNA, the CDR3 is TGTGCCAGTAGTATCCGGTGGGACAGGCAGTACTTC. It yields the protein CASSIRWDRQYF.